These T cell receptor beta chains were read from a single sample in a study of OX40 agonist ivuxolimab in advanced cancers. Generated by immunoSEQ multiplex PCR, the TCRdb table keeps only in-frame clones and is missing some. The data contain roughly 65,000 clones, just over 85% of them seen just once; the ten biggest clones take up approximately 0.86%. Specimen: CD4+ or CD8+ T cells sorted from blood, collected in a trial of the OX40 agonist ivuxolimab. These receptor sequences come from an adult with an advanced solid tumor such as melanoma, head and neck, liver or kidney cancer. The CDR3 runs from the conserved cysteine through the conserved F or W. The order of the fields is clone size, V gene, J gene, D gene, CDR3 DNA, CDR3 protein. D genes are given only for firm matches. Clone size is stated in some rows and not others, as once, few, many or a class when expanded.

abundance: NA; v_gene: TRBV15; j_gene: TRBJ2-4; d_gene: NA; CDR3nt: TGTGCCACCAGCAGAGATTTAGCCAAAAACATTCAGTACTTC; CDR3aa: CATSRDLAKNIQYF
abundance: medium-sized; v_gene: TRBV5-6; j_gene: TRBJ1-1; d_gene: NA; CDR3nt: TGTGCCAGCAGCTTGCTCCCCTTTGATACAGCCCGGAACACTGAAGCTTTCTTT; CDR3aa: CASSLLPFDTARNTEAFF
abundance: NA; v_gene: TRBV19; j_gene: TRBJ1-2; d_gene: NA; CDR3nt: TGTGCCAGTAGTATGGAGCAACAGCGCTACACCTTC; CDR3aa: CASSMEQQRYTF
abundance: few; v_gene: TRBV6-6; j_gene: TRBJ1-5; d_gene: NA; CDR3nt: TGTGCCAGCAGTTACTCAGGGCATAATCAGCCCCAGCATTTT; CDR3aa: CASSYSGHNQPQHF
abundance: NA; v_gene: TRBV6-6; j_gene: TRBJ2-5; d_gene: NA; CDR3nt: TGTGCCAGCAGGAGGCCCCAAGAGACCCAGTACTTC; CDR3aa: CASRRPQETQYF
abundance: NA; v_gene: TRBV4-3; j_gene: TRBJ2-3; d_gene: TRBD2; CDR3nt: TGCGCCAGCAGCCAGGGGACTAGCCGGTTGACAGATACGCAGTATTTT; CDR3aa: CASSQGTSRLTDTQYF
abundance: NA; v_gene: TRBV28; j_gene: TRBJ1-1; d_gene: TRBD1; CDR3nt: TGTGCCAGCAGACCCTCTGACAGGGTTTATACTGAAGCTTTCTTT; CDR3aa: CASRPSDRVYTEAFF
abundance: NA; v_gene: TRBV19; j_gene: TRBJ1-2; d_gene: TRBD1; CDR3nt: TGTGCCAGTAGTATTAGAACAGGGGCTAACTATGGCTACACCTTC; CDR3aa: CASSIRTGANYGYTF
abundance: NA; v_gene: TRBV18; j_gene: TRBJ2-1; d_gene: TRBD2; CDR3nt: TGTGCCAGCACAGCGGGAAGCTCCTACAATGAGCAGTTCTTC; CDR3aa: CASTAGSSYNEQFF
abundance: NA; v_gene: TRBV5-5; j_gene: TRBJ2-7; d_gene: TRBD1; CDR3nt: TGTGCCAGCAGCTTGCCCCTTACGGGACAGGATTACGAGCAGTACTTC; CDR3aa: CASSLPLTGQDYEQYF
abundance: NA; v_gene: TRBV5-1; j_gene: TRBJ2-5; d_gene: NA; CDR3nt: TGCGCCAGCAGGACGACCGCGACCCAAGACCGGGCCCAGTACTTC; CDR3aa: CASRTTATQDRAQYF
abundance: NA; v_gene: TRBV11-1; j_gene: TRBJ2-3; d_gene: NA; CDR3nt: TGTGCCAGCAGCTCCCCCGGGCAGGGGATAGATACGCAGTATTTT; CDR3aa: CASSSPGQGIDTQYF
abundance: NA; v_gene: TRBV7-8; j_gene: TRBJ2-3; d_gene: NA; CDR3nt: TGTGCCAGCAGCTCAAAGTCTAGCACAGATACGCAGTATTTT; CDR3aa: CASSSKSSTDTQYF
abundance: NA; v_gene: TRBV9; j_gene: TRBJ2-2; d_gene: TRBD1; CDR3nt: TGTGCCAGCAGCGTAGCGGGACAGCACACCGGGGAGCTGTTTTTT; CDR3aa: CASSVAGQHTGELFF
abundance: once; v_gene: TRBV9; j_gene: TRBJ2-3; d_gene: TRBD2; CDR3nt: TGTGCCAGCAGCGTAGGGTCTAGCGGGAGTTACACAGATACGCAGTATTTT; CDR3aa: CASSVGSSGSYTDTQYF
abundance: few; v_gene: TRBV5-6; j_gene: TRBJ2-3; d_gene: NA; CDR3nt: TGTGCCAGCCTTACGAAGTTGGGGGGCCTAGATACGCAGTATTTT; CDR3aa: CASLTKLGGLDTQYF
abundance: NA; v_gene: TRBV29-1; j_gene: TRBJ2-1; d_gene: NA; CDR3nt: TGCAGCGTTGAAACTAGCAATGAGCAGTTCTTC; CDR3aa: CSVETSNEQFF
abundance: NA; v_gene: TRBV7-3; j_gene: TRBJ2-2; d_gene: NA; CDR3nt: TGTGCCAGCAGCTTAAGAGGGGGGACGAACACCGGGGAGCTGTTTTTT; CDR3aa: CASSLRGGTNTGELFF
abundance: NA; v_gene: TRBV28; j_gene: TRBJ1-4; d_gene: NA; CDR3nt: TGTGCCAGCAGTTCCTCGGACCGTTCAACTAATGAAAAACTGTTTTTT; CDR3aa: CASSSSDRSTNEKLFF
abundance: NA; v_gene: TRBV6-5; j_gene: TRBJ1-1; d_gene: NA; CDR3nt: TGTGCCAGCAATTTCCCCCTAGTGGGGGCCACTGAAGCTTTCTTT; CDR3aa: CASNFPLVGATEAFF
abundance: NA; v_gene: TRBV28; j_gene: TRBJ2-3; d_gene: TRBD2; CDR3nt: TGTGCCAGCAGCTCATACGGACTAGCGGGAGGGGGTACGCAGTATTTT; CDR3aa: CASSSYGLAGGGTQYF
abundance: NA; v_gene: TRBV27; j_gene: TRBJ1-2; d_gene: NA; CDR3nt: TGTGCCAGCAGCCCGTCGACAGGACCTATCTATGGCTACACCTTC; CDR3aa: CASSPSTGPIYGYTF
abundance: NA; v_gene: TRBV6-5; j_gene: TRBJ2-7; d_gene: NA; CDR3nt: TGTGCCAGCAGCCGTACAGGGCCCAACGAGCAGTACTTC; CDR3aa: CASSRTGPNEQYF
abundance: NA; v_gene: TRBV7-3; j_gene: TRBJ2-1; d_gene: NA; CDR3nt: TGTGCCAGCAGCTTATCGGGCGGGAACCACGGTGAGCAGTTCTTC; CDR3aa: CASSLSGGNHGEQFF
abundance: NA; v_gene: TRBV7-9; j_gene: TRBJ2-5; d_gene: NA; CDR3nt: TGTGCCAGCAGCTTACTTCTGACCCAGTACTTC; CDR3aa: CASSLLLTQYF
abundance: NA; v_gene: TRBV21-1; j_gene: TRBJ2-3; d_gene: NA; CDR3nt: TGTGCCAGCAGCAAAGTGTCGCTAGCGGGAGGTTCGGCGGATACGCAGTATTTT; CDR3aa: CASSKVSLAGGSADTQYF
abundance: NA; v_gene: TRBV28; j_gene: TRBJ1-2; d_gene: TRBD1; CDR3nt: TGTGCCAGCAGTTTCCCCCCCGGACAGGGCCGTAACTATGGCTACACCTTC; CDR3aa: CASSFPPGQGRNYGYTF
abundance: once; v_gene: TRBV7-2; j_gene: TRBJ2-3; d_gene: TRBD1; CDR3nt: TGTGCCAGCAGCTTAGCCAGGACAGGGGGCCTGACAGATACGCAGTATTTT; CDR3aa: CASSLARTGGLTDTQYF
abundance: NA; v_gene: TRBV2; j_gene: TRBJ2-6; d_gene: NA; CDR3nt: TGTGCCAGCAGTGAAGTCGGCGGGGCCAACGTCCTGACTTTC; CDR3aa: CASSEVGGANVLTF
abundance: NA; v_gene: TRBV5-6; j_gene: TRBJ2-7; d_gene: TRBD2; CDR3nt: TGTGCCAGCAGTCTGGGGGGTGTAGCGGGATTCTACGAGCAGTACTTC; CDR3aa: CASSLGGVAGFYEQYF
abundance: NA; v_gene: TRBV11-2; j_gene: TRBJ2-7; d_gene: TRBD1; CDR3nt: TGTGCCAGCAGCTTACGGGACAGGGGGACCTACGAGCAGTACTTC; CDR3aa: CASSLRDRGTYEQYF
abundance: NA; v_gene: TRBV29-1; j_gene: TRBJ2-1; d_gene: TRBD2; CDR3nt: TGCAGCGTCGCCAACCCAAGACTAGCCAATGAGCAGTTCTTC; CDR3aa: CSVANPRLANEQFF
abundance: few; v_gene: TRBV5-4; j_gene: TRBJ2-2; d_gene: TRBD2; CDR3nt: TGTGCCAGCAGTTTGCGTTATAGCGGGGTTAACACCGGGGAGCTGTTTTTT; CDR3aa: CASSLRYSGVNTGELFF
abundance: NA; v_gene: TRBV11-2; j_gene: TRBJ2-5; d_gene: NA; CDR3nt: TGTGCCAGCAGCTTGGGGTGGAACGGGGAGACCCAGTACTTC; CDR3aa: CASSLGWNGETQYF
abundance: few; v_gene: TRBV4-1; j_gene: TRBJ1-4; d_gene: NA; CDR3nt: TGCGCCAGCAGCCACCAGAGGTTGCTGTTTTTT; CDR3aa: CASSHQRLLFF
abundance: NA; v_gene: TRBV7-2; j_gene: TRBJ2-3; d_gene: TRBD2; CDR3nt: TGTGCCAGCAGCTTAGCCCCCGCTGCGGGACTAGCGGGGATCACAGATACGCAGTATTTT; CDR3aa: CASSLAPAAGLAGITDTQYF